This T cell receptor beta chain originates from a study of Ad26.COV2.S vaccination and SARS-CoV-2 variants. Trimming pared 2 bases from V and 2 bases from J, leaving 7 bases between. The CDR3 has 13 residues. The V gene's germline CDR1 is KGHSH and CDR2 LQKENI. Treatment defined: about 20 received Ad26.COV2.S at low or high dose, single or two shots; five or six received placebo; per-sample allocation not given. Sample collection was performed on day 63 after the first vaccine or placebo injection. Immunization relied on an Ad26 vector, which expressed Wuhan-strain SARS-CoV-2 spike. Libraries were prepared by immunoSEQ multiplex PCR; TCRdb keeps only in-frame clonotypes and omits some of them. The sample contains 350,000 to 500,000 clones, roughly 88% of which appear only once. This clone was observed a few times. What it recognizes is unknown. The sample carries other DNA sequences with the same CDR3.

Study results and limitations: The placebo group had lower spike-specific TCR breadth than the vaccine recipients did. Placebo and vaccine recipients had non-spike TCR breadth that was similar.

This receptor was obtained from a person aged 18-65 years who received the Ad26.COV2.S COVID-19 vaccine or a placebo. The starting material was peripheral blood, obtained in a trial of Ad26.COV2.S vaccine versus placebo. This chain joins TRBV18 and TRBJ2-7; D unresolved. The DNA for the CDR3 is TGTGCCAGCTCACCAGGTGGCCCCTACGAGCAGTACTTC. This translates into CASSPGGPYEQYF. The variable domain in full, completed from reference TRBV18 and TRBJ2-7, reads NAGVMQNPRHLVRRRGQEARLRCSPMKGHSHVYWYRQLPEEGLKFMVYLQKENIIDESGMPKERFSAEFPKEGPSILRIQQVVRGDSAAYFCASSPGGPYEQYFGPGTRLTVT.